Included here is one T cell receptor beta chain sequence, with context. Chemo-refractory metastatic non-small-cell lung cancer patients received focal radiation with ipilimumab CTLA-4 blockade. TCRdb keeps only in-frame clones here, not all; method: immunoSEQ multiplex PCR. The sample shows about 120,000 clones, 70% to 90% of them seen only once. This specimen comes from a study of radiotherapy plus CTLA-4 blockade in lung cancer. CDR1 is MNHEY, CDR2 SMNVEV, per germline (reference sequence). V lost 4 bases and J lost 7, with 13 bases in between. The CDR3 covers 13 residues. The sequences come from peripheral blood, collected from a patient treated with radiotherapy plus ipilimumab. The clonotype comes from a human donor with non-small cell lung cancer that progressed on radiotherapy plus ipilimumab. This sequence joins TRBV27 and TRBJ1-2, with TRBD1 as a possible D gene (5 bases). CDR3 bases: TGTGCCAGCAGTTCCGCAGGGATATCTGGCTACACCTTC. Its protein product is CASSSAGISGYTF.